This T cell receptor (beta chain) was found in a study of cytomegalovirus exposure and HLA in healthy donors. Study-wide background: Both the approximately 130 validation repertoires and the 600 to 700 first-cohort repertoires used the same platform, as reported by a later analysis.

A note on this clone: The target antigen is unknown.

After removal of 6 bases from V and 6 bases from J, the junction contained 2 bases not matched to a gene. In germline, CDR1 is SNHLY, CDR2 FYNNEI. This CDR3 region has 11 residues. Points from the study as a whole: The classifier reportedly diagnosed cytomegalovirus status with high sensitivity and specificity. The majority of TCR sequences were rare, yet some public TCRs appeared in many donors.

Profiled with immunoSEQ multiplex PCR; TCRdb holds only in-frame clones, not every one. Of about 280,000 clones in the sample, around 85% were seen once. The clonotype comes from a woman between 18 and 30 years old in good health and CMV-seronegative. What was sequenced was PBMCs. V gene TRBV2 combines with J gene TRBJ2-7; TRBD2 agrees at 7 bases. The CDR3: CASRGGTEQYF. The CDR3 nucleotides are TGTGCCAGCAGGGGGGGGACCGAGCAGTACTTC.